This T cell receptor beta chain was profiled in a study of T cell repertoires in cytomegalovirus infection. Overall study findings and caveats: Summed frequency of shared TCR beta families picked out CMV carriers who also had the relevant HLA.

This clonotype was counted ten times or more. Antigen: not known. TCRdb called the reads again in MiXCR, with one record for every CDR3 protein. The sample shows roughly 630,000 distinct CDR3 sequences, approximately 25% of them seen only once. This clonotype originated in a human donor in good health (CMV status not recorded). Some clones in this sample may be carry-over from other donors' samples. Sequencing was carried out using CD8+ T cells from PBMCs.

The DNA for the CDR3 is TGTGCCAGCAGCTCCGACCTACTAGCGGGGGAGTACGATGAGCAGTTCTTC. Protein: CASSSDLLAGEYDEQFF. The chain recombines TRBV7-6 with TRBJ2-1, with 11 bases that match TRBD2. The CDR3 length is 17 residues. Germline V gives CDR1 SGHVS, CDR2 FNYEAQ. V gave up 4 bases and J gave up 8 bases; unmatched junction bases: 13.